This TCR beta chain was sequenced for a study of OX40 agonist ivuxolimab in advanced cancers. Turning to the study itself: Ivuxolimab doses were 0.01, 0.1, 0.3, 1.5, 3 or 10 mg/kg every 2 weeks.

Data came from immunoSEQ multiplex PCR; TCRdb stores just in-frame clones and leaves some out. The table records tens of thousands of clones, around 87% of them present only once. Blood sampling was done at baseline, cycle 4 day 1, and cycle 7 day 1. Trimming cost V 4 bases and J 4 bases, with 18 bases left between them. This CDR3 has 16 residues. Germline assignment: CDR1 SGHDT and CDR2 YYEEEE. The chain recombines TRBV5-6 with TRBJ1-3, with D perhaps TRBD1 (6 bases). This sequence was found in an adult with an advanced solid tumor such as melanoma, head and neck, liver or kidney cancer. Sequencing used CD4+ or CD8+ T cells sorted from blood, obtained in a trial of the OX40 agonist ivuxolimab. CDR3 sequence (DNA): TGTGCCAGCAGCCTTAGGGGGGGAACGCAAGGAAACACCATATATTTT. Its protein product is CASSLRGGTQGNTIYF.